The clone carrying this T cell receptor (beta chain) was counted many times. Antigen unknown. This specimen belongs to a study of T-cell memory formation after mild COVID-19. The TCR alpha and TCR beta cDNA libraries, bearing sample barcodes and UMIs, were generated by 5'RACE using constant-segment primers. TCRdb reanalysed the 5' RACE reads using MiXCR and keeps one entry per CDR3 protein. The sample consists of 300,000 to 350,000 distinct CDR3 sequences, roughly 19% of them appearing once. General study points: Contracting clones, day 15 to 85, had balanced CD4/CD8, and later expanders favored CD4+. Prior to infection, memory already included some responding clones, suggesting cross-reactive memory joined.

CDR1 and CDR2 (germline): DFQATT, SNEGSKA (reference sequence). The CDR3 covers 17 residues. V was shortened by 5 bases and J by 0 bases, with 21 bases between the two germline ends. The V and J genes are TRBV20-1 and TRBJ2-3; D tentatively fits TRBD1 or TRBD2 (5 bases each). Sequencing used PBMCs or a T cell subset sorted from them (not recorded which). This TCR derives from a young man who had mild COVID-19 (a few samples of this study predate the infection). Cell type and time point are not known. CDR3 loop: CSAFNPLVRESTDTQYF. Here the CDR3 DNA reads TGCAGTGCTTTCAACCCCTTGGTCAGGGAGAGCACAGATACGCAGTATTTT.